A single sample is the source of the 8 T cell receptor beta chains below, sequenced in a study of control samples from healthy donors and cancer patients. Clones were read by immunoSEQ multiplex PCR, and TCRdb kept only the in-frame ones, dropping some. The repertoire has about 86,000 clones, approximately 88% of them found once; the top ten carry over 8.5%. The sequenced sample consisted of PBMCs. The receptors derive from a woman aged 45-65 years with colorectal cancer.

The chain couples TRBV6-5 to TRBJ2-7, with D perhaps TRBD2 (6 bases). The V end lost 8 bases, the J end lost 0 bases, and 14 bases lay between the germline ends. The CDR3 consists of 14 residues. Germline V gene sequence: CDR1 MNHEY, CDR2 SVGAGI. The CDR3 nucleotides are TGTGCCAGCGGAGGGACGGCAAGCTCCTACGAGCAGTACGTC. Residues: CASGGTASSYEQYV.

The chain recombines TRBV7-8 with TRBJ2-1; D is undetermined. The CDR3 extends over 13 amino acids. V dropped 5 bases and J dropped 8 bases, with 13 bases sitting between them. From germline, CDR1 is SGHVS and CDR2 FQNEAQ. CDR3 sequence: CASSAPRTDEQFF. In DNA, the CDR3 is TGTGCCAGCAGCGCACCTCGTACGGATGAGCAGTTCTTC.

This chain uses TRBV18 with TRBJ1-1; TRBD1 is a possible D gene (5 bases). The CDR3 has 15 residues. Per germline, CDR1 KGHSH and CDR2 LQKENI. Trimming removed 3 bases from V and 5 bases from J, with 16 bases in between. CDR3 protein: CASSPTAGARTEAFF. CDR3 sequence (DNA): TGTGCCAGCTCACCGACGGCCGGGGCGAGGACTGAAGCTTTCTTT.

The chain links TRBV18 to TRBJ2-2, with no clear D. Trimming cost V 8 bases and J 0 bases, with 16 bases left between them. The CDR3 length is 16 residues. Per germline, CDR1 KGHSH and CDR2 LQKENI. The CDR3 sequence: CASLKVAVPNTGELFF. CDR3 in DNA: TGTGCCAGCCTAAAAGTCGCAGTTCCGAACACCGGGGAGCTGTTTTTT.

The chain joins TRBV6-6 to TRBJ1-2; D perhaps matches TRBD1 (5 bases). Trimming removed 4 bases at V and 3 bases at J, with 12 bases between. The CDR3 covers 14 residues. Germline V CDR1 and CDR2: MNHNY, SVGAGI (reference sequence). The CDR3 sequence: CASSSSGGDYGYTF. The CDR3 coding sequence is TGTGCCAGCAGTTCCTCCGGGGGTGACTATGGCTACACCTTC.

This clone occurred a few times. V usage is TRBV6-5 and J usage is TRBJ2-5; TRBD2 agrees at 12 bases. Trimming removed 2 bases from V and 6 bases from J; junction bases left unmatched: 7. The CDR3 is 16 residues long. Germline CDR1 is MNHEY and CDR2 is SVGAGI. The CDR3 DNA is TGTGCCAGCAGTTACCTTACTAGCGGGGGGACGAAGACCCAGTACTTC. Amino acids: CASSYLTSGGTKTQYF.

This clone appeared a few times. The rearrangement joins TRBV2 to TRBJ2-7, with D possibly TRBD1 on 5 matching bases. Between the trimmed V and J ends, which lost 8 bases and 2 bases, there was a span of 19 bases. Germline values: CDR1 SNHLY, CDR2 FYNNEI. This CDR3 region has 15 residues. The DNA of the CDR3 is TGTGCCAGCGATCCTTCCACAGGTATCCCCTACGAGCAGTACGTC. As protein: CASDPSTGIPYEQYV.

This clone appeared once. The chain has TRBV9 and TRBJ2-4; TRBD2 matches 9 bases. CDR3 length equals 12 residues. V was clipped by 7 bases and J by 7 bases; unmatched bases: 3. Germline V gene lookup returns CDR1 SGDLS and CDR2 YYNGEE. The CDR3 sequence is CASAGTSNIQYF. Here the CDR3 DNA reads TGTGCCAGCGCTGGGACTAGCAACATTCAGTACTTC. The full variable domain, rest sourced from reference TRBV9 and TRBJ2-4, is DSGVTQTPKHLITATGQRVTLRCSPRSGDLSVYWYQQSLDQGLQFLIQYYNGEERAKGNILERFSAQQFPDLHSELNLSSLELGDSALYFCASAGTSNIQYFGAGTRLSVL.